This TCR beta chain stems from a study of T cells in Graves' hyperthyroidism and ophthalmopathy. This clonotype was recorded many times. CDR1 and CDR2 (germline): SGHTA, FQGNSA. The CDR3 runs to 13 residues. Trimming removed 5 bases at V and 4 bases at J, with 11 bases between. The source material, RNA transcripts, was used to amplify TCR beta CDR3 regions. The study used the HTBI primer set for a first-round RT-PCR of the TCR CDR3. TCRdb fed the multiplex PCR reads into MiXCR, producing one record per CDR3 protein. The sample lists around 540,000 distinct CDR3 sequences; 40% to 55% were seen once. Uncontrolled infection, other autoimmune disease, pregnancy or lactation excluded patients.

Sequencing input: peripheral blood or thyroid tissue (not recorded which). The V gene is TRBV7-2, the J gene TRBJ2-5; D tentatively reads TRBD1 or TRBD2 (5 bases each). The receptor was isolated from a woman between 18 and 29 years old with Graves' hyperthyroidism. The CDR3 protein is CASSPGAGETQYF. The DNA of the CDR3 is TGTGCCAGCAGCCCTGGGGCGGGAGAGACCCAGTACTTC.